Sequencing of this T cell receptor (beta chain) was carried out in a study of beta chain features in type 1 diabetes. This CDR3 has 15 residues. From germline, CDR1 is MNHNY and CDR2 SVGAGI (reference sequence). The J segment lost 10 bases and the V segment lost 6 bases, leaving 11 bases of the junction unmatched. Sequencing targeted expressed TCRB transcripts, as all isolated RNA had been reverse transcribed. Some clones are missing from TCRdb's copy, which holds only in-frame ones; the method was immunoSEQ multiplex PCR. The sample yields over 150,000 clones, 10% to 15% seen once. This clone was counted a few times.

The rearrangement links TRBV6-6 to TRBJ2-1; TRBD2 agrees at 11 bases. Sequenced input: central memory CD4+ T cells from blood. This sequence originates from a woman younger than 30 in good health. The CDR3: CASSPTSGSKGEQFF. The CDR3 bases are TGTGCCAGCAGCCCAACTAGCGGGAGTAAAGGAGAGCAGTTCTTC.